A selection of T cell receptor beta chains follows, all from one sample in a study of regulatory T cells in long-lasting Graves disease. Via MiXCR, TCRdb re-called the multiplex PCR reads, giving one row per CDR3 protein. In the table there are 530,000 or so distinct CDR3 sequences, around 16% of which are singletons. These sequences were also reported in another study, on T cells in Graves' hyperthyroidism and ophthalmopathy.

Sequenced here: peripheral blood mononuclear cells (PBMCs), sampled at new diagnosis, from a patient treated with antithyroid drugs. These TCRs come from a man aged 18 to 35 with Graves disease. Both conserved end residues are part of each CDR3. D genes are given only for firm matches. The listing skips clone size in some rows; elsewhere it reads once, few, many or a size class.

j_call	v_call	clone_size	d_call	cdr3_nt	cdr3_aa
TRBJ2-5	TRBV20-1	many	TRBD2	TGCAGTGTGCCAGGGAGGGTCCAAGAGACCCAGTACTTC	CSVPGRVQETQYF
TRBJ2-2	TRBV7-3	NA	TRBD2	TGTGCCAGCAGCCTGACTAGCGGGAGGGCCGAGGGTAGGACCGGGGAGCTGTTTTTT	CASSLTSGRAEGRTGELFF
TRBJ2-7	TRBV3-1	many	TRBD2	TGTGCCAGCAGCTTTCGGACTAGCGGGAGTAGTGAGCAGTACTTC	CASSFRTSGSSEQYF
TRBJ2-1	TRBV5-1	many	NA	TGCGCCAGCAGCTTAGTGAGCGTGAATGAGCAGTTCTTC	CASSLVSVNEQFF
TRBJ1-5	TRBV29-1	NA	NA	TGCAGCGTTGTAGAGGGAGGGAGCAATCAGCCCCAGCATTTT	CSVVEGGSNQPQHF
TRBJ2-3	TRBV11-3	many	TRBD2	TGTGCCAGCAGTATGGGAGCGGGGAGACGCACAGATACGCAGTATTTT	CASSMGAGRRTDTQYF
TRBJ1-4	TRBV4-1	NA	NA	TGCGCCAGCAGCCAAGCAGGAGGCATCTATGAAAAACTGTTTTTT	CASSQAGGIYEKLFF
TRBJ2-7	TRBV27	many	NA	TGTGCCAGCAGCCCAATAGGGCAGGGTGAAGGGAATGAGCAGTACTTC	CASSPIGQGEGNEQYF
TRBJ2-2	TRBV5-1	NA	TRBD1	TGCGCCAGCAGCTTGGAGGGGGCAGTGGACACCGGGGAGCTGTTTTTT	CASSLEGAVDTGELFF
TRBJ2-7	TRBV4-1	NA	NA	TGCGCCAGCAGCCAGTCTAGGACAACCTACGAGCAGTACTTC	CASSQSRTTYEQYF
TRBJ1-1	TRBV20-1	many	NA	TGCAGTGCCCAAACCGACAGCAACACTGAAGCTTTCTTT	CSAQTDSNTEAFF
TRBJ2-1	TRBV3-1	few	TRBD2	TGTGCCAGCAGCCAAAGGGAGGGGAGCGGCGGGGAGCAGTTCTTC	CASSQREGSGGEQFF
TRBJ1-5	TRBV28	many	NA	TGTGCCAGCAGTTTATCAGGATGGCAGCCCCAGCATTTT	CASSLSGWQPQHF
TRBJ2-1	TRBV27	many	TRBD1	TGTGCCAGCAGTTCGACCGGGACAGGGACCTACAATGAGCAGTTCTTC	CASSSTGTGTYNEQFF
TRBJ1-1	TRBV3-1	many	TRBD1	TGTGCCAGCAGCCAAGTTTCAGGGGGCACTGAAGCTTTCTTT	CASSQVSGGTEAFF
TRBJ2-5	TRBV5-1	many	NA	TGTGCCAGCAGCGCCAACCAAGAGACCCAGTACTTC	CASSANQETQYF
TRBJ1-6	TRBV28	NA	NA	TGTGCCATCAGGGGCTTCTCCTATAATTCACCCCTCCACTTT	CAIRGFSYNSPLHF
TRBJ2-7	TRBV5-1	many	NA	TGCGCCAGCAGCTGGGACTCGGACTTGGAGCAGTACTTC	CASSWDSDLEQYF
TRBJ2-3	TRBV28	many	TRBD2	TGTGCCAGCAGTTCCGACACATCCCGGACTAGCGGAGGGGCCGCAAAGGACACAGATACGCAGTATTTT	CASSSDTSRTSGGAAKDTDTQYF
TRBJ2-3	TRBV3-1	few	TRBD2	TGTGCCAGCAGCTCCCAGAGCGGGAGTCAAGCAGATACGCAGTATTTT	CASSSQSGSQADTQYF
TRBJ2-7	TRBV18	few	NA	TGTGCCAGCTCACCACAGTCCCGGGCAGTCTACGAGCAGTACTTC	CASSPQSRAVYEQYF
TRBJ1-5	TRBV7-9	NA	NA	TGTGCCAGCAGCGTTAGGTATCAGCCCCAGCATTTT	CASSVRYQPQHF
TRBJ2-2	TRBV10-1	many	NA	TGTGCCAGCAGTGAAGGGGACACCGGGGAGCTGTTTTTT	CASSEGDTGELFF
TRBJ1-1	TRBV2	many	NA	TGTGCCAGCAGTGAGAGTAAGTCGTGGTTGGCTTTCTTT	CASSESKSWLAFF
TRBJ2-1	TRBV7-9	NA	NA	TGTGCCAGCAGCTTATTTGCCAGTATTACAAATGAGCAGTTCTTC	CASSLFASITNEQFF
TRBJ1-3	TRBV30	few	NA	TGCGCTACTCTGTCCTCTGGAAACACCATATATTTT	CATLSSGNTIYF
TRBJ2-6	TRBV13	few	NA	TGTGCCAGCAGCGCCCCCTCGGCCTCTGGGGCCAACGTCCTGACTTTC	CASSAPSASGANVLTF
TRBJ1-2	TRBV19	NA	NA	TGTGCCAGTAGTGGACCCCCAGCCTATGGCTACACCTTC	CASSGPPAYGYTF
TRBJ1-1	TRBV7-9	many	NA	TGTGCCAGCAGCTCCCTCCGGGGGGCCACCTCGAACACTGAAGCTTTCTTT	CASSSLRGATSNTEAFF
TRBJ1-2	TRBV28	many	NA	TGTGCCAGCAGCCCTCCAGGGGTGGACTATGGCTACACCTTC	CASSPPGVDYGYTF
TRBJ2-1	TRBV18	many	TRBD1	TGTGCCAGCTCACCACGGGACAGATACAATGAGCAGTTCTTC	CASSPRDRYNEQFF